The next 10 T cell receptor beta chains were all read from a single sample in a study of T cell changes during pregnancy in multiple sclerosis. Data came from immunoSEQ multiplex PCR; TCRdb stores just in-frame clones and leaves some out. Of approximately 100,000 clones in the sample, about 90% are singletons; the top ten hold 1.6%. The input for sequencing was peripheral blood, taken before pregnancy. The receptors come from a female donor with multiple sclerosis, enrolled in a pregnancy study.

The J gene is TRBJ2-7, the V gene TRBV6-6; 9 bases match TRBD2. Per the germline V gene, CDR1 is MNHNY and CDR2 is SVGAGI (reference sequence). V lost 3 bases to trimming and J lost 4 bases; unmatched junction nucleotides: 7. The CDR3 totals 15 residues. The DNA of the CDR3 is TGTGCCAGCAGTTATAAGTCTAGCGGGGCTTACGAGCAGTACTTC. It encodes CASSYKSSGAYEQYF.

V and J are TRBV28 and TRBJ2-7, with 8 bases aligning to TRBD1. Germline V gene lookup returns CDR1 MDHEN and CDR2 SYDVKM. The V gene end was trimmed by 6 bases and the J gene end by 9 bases; junction bases not matched to a gene: 16. The CDR3 extends over 15 amino acids. The chain's CDR3 is CASSPGTGLKYVQYF. CDR3 nucleotides: TGTGCCAGCAGCCCTGGGACAGGACTCAAATATGTGCAGTACTTC.

V is TRBV4-3 and J is TRBJ2-3, with 12 nucleotides matching TRBD2. Per germline, CDR1 LGHNA and CDR2 YSLEER. Trimming removed 4 bases from V and 9 bases from J; junction bases left unmatched: 14. CDR3 size: 17 residues. The CDR3 here is CASSRRLAGASAVTQYF. The CDR3 DNA reads TGCGCCAGCAGCCGCAGACTAGCGGGGGCTTCCGCGGTCACGCAGTATTTT.

Notes on this clone: This same CDR3 is encoded by further DNA sequences in the sample. This rearrangement joins TRBV15 to TRBJ2-7, with TRBD1 matching over 10 bases. The CDR3 has 15 residues. The ends lost 1 base at V and 2 bases at J; junction bases unmatched: 2. The germline V gene encodes CDR1 LNHNV and CDR2 YYDKDF (reference sequence). CDR3 sequence reads: CATSRVGTGAYEQYF. In DNA, the CDR3 is TGTGCCACCAGCAGAGTCGGGACAGGGGCCTACGAGCAGTACTTC.

The V gene is TRBV11-3, the J gene TRBJ2-4; 14 bases fit TRBD2. The CDR3 covers 19 residues. Germline V lookup: CDR1 SGHNT, CDR2 YENEEA. The junction had 10 bases not matched to a gene; V was cut back by 5 bases and J by 1 base. CDR3: CASSPSTSGGAGAKNIQYF. The CDR3 DNA is TGTGCCAGCAGCCCTTCGACTAGCGGGGGGGCCGGGGCCAAAAACATTCAGTACTTC. The entire variable domain, with the rest obtained from reference TRBV11-3 and TRBJ2-4, is as follows: EAGVVQSPRYKIIEKKQPVAFWCNPISGHNTLYWYLQNLGQGPELLIRYENEEAVDDSQLPKDRFSAERLKGVDSTLKIQPAELGDSAVYLCASSPSTSGGAGAKNIQYFGAGTRLSVL.

J is TRBJ2-1 and V is TRBV5-1, with TRBD2 matching 9 bases. CDR1 and CDR2 from the germline V gene are SGHRS and YFSETQ. There are 16 residues in the CDR3. V lost 2 bases to trimming and J lost 8 bases; unmatched junction nucleotides: 11. The CDR3 loop is CASSFSGGSGSYEQFF. The CDR3 bases are TGCGCCAGCAGCTTTTCAGGGGGTAGCGGGAGCTATGAGCAGTTCTTC.

The CDR3 nucleotides are TGTGCCAGCAGCTACCCAGCGGGGGGCACAGATACGCAGTATTTT. It specifies CASSYPAGGTDTQYF. The chain combines TRBV7-9 with TRBJ2-3; 8 bases are shared with TRBD2. Germline V CDR1 and CDR2: SEHNR, FQNEAQ (reference sequence). The CDR3 totals 15 residues. The J segment lost 1 base and the V segment lost 4 bases, leaving 4 bases of the junction unmatched.

The chain joins TRBV29-1 to TRBJ2-1; 7 positions agree with TRBD1. V trimming: 7 bases; J trimming: 5 bases; junction bases outside the gene matches: 11. Per the germline V gene, CDR1 is SQVTM and CDR2 is ANQGSEA. This CDR3 comprises 14 residues. CDR3 sequence (DNA): TGCAGCGCCCCAAGGGGGCTAGAAGACAATGAGCAGTTCTTC. Translation gives CSAPRGLEDNEQFF.

V and J are TRBV11-2 and TRBJ2-7, with D possibly TRBD2 on 5 matching bases. V lost 2 bases and J lost 7, with 6 bases in between. CDR1 is SGHAT, CDR2 FQNNGV, per germline. The CDR3 has 11 residues. CDR3: CASSLTGEQYF. The CDR3 nucleotides read TGTGCCAGCAGCTTAACGGGGGAGCAGTACTTC. Supplemented by reference TRBV11-2 and TRBJ2-7, the full variable domain reads EAGVAQSPRYKIIEKRQSVAFWCNPISGHATLYWYQQILGQGPKLLIQFQNNGVVDDSQLPKDRFSAERLKGVDSTLKIQPAKLEDSAVYLCASSLTGEQYFGPGTRLTVT.

The chain combines TRBV5-1 with TRBJ1-3; a weak D match, TRBD1 (5 bases). V lost 4 bases and J 5 bases, leaving 16 bases between the germline ends. Germline lookup yields CDR1 SGHRS and CDR2 YFSETQ. The CDR3 loop spans 15 amino acids. The CDR3 region is CASSAVGGTRNTIYF. In DNA, the CDR3 is TGCGCCAGCAGCGCGGTGGGGGGAACCAGAAACACCATATATTTT.